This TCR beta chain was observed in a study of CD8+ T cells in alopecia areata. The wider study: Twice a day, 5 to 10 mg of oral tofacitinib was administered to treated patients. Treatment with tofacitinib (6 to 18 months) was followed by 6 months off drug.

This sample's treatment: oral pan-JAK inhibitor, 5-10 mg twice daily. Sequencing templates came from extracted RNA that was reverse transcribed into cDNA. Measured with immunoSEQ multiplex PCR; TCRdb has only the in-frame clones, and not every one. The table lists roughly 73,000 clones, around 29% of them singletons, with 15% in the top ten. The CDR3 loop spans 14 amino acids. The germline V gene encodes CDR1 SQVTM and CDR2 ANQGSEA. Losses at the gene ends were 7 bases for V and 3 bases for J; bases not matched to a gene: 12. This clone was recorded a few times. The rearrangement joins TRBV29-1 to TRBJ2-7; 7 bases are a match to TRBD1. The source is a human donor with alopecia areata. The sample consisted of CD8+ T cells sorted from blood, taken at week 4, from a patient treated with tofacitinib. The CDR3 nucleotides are TGCAGCGCGATTTCGGACAGGTCGAACTACGAGCAGTACTTC. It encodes CSAISDRSNYEQYF.